A single sample gave rise to the 9 T cell receptor beta chains below, sequenced in a study of shared clonotypes between healthy human individuals. Sequenced by immunoSEQ multiplex PCR; TCRdb stores in-frame clones only, minus some. The data contain 550,000 to 850,000 clones, roughly 70% of them singletons. The sample comprised memory CD4+ T cells sorted from blood. The subset here: CD45RA-negative fraction. These receptor sequences come from a woman younger than 45 in good health.

The V gene is TRBV7-8, the J gene TRBJ2-7; no clear D gene. The CDR3 has 13 residues. Germline V gene lookup returns CDR1 SGHVS and CDR2 FQNEAQ. V was clipped by 4 bases and J by 5 bases, with 12 bases between them. The CDR3: CASSSASSHEQYF. CDR3 nucleotides: TGTGCCAGCAGCTCGGCCAGTTCACACGAGCAGTACTTC.

V gene TRBV6-1 combines with J gene TRBJ2-5, with TRBD2 identical over 7 bases. The CDR3 consists of 14 residues. The junction had 9 bases not matched to a gene; V was cut back by 6 bases and J by 5 bases. The germline V gene has CDR1 MNHNS and CDR2 SASEGT. The CDR3 bases are TGTGCCAGCAGGGACACGGGGGAGGGTGAGACCCAGTACTTC. This translates into CASRDTGEGETQYF.

This chain joins TRBV2 and TRBJ1-1; weak D call: TRBD1 (6 bases). The CDR3 spans 13 residues. CDR1 is SNHLY and CDR2 is FYNNEI in the germline V gene. Trimming removed 8 bases from V and 1 base from J, with 11 bases in between. CDR3 in amino acids: CASRTDKNTEAFF. As DNA, the CDR3 is TGTGCCAGCCGGACAGATAAGAACACTGAAGCTTTCTTT. Combining the CDR3 with reference TRBV2 and TRBJ1-1 gives the whole variable domain EPEVTQTPSHQVTQMGQEVILRCVPISNHLYFYWYRQILGQKVEFLVSFYNNEISEKSEIFDDQFSVERPDGSNFTLKIRSTKLEDSAMYFCASRTDKNTEAFFGQGTRLTVV.

The V call is TRBV5-1, the J call TRBJ2-7; D call uncertain. Trimming removed 4 bases from V and 7 bases from J, with 15 bases in between. The germline gives CDR1 SGHRS, CDR2 YFSETQ. The CDR3 sequence is 13 residues long. CDR3 region: CASSPYPGWEQYF. CDR3 coding DNA: TGCGCCAGCAGCCCATACCCCGGTTGGGAGCAGTACTTC.

The V call is TRBV6-1, the J call TRBJ2-5; TRBD2 matches at 9 bases. Per germline, CDR1 MNHNS and CDR2 SASEGT. V lost 0 bases to trimming and J lost 2 bases; unmatched junction nucleotides: 4. The CDR3 runs 16 residues. The CDR3 loop reads CASSEAQAGGQETQYF. For the CDR3, the DNA is TGTGCCAGCAGTGAAGCCCAAGCGGGGGGACAAGAGACCCAGTACTTC.

The chain couples TRBV7-2 to TRBJ2-2, with D hard to call. V was trimmed by 2 bases and J by 1 base, leaving 5 bases between them. CDR3 length: 14 amino acids. Germline V gene lookup returns CDR1 SGHTA and CDR2 FQGNSA. CDR3 DNA: TGTGCCAGCAGCTTAACAGTGAACACCGGGGAGCTGTTTTTT. Its protein product is CASSLTVNTGELFF.

The V call is TRBV6-6, the J call TRBJ1-5; possible D gene TRBD1, 6 bases. The CDR3 loop spans 15 amino acids. Germline-derived CDR1 and CDR2 are MNHNY and SVGAGI (reference sequence). V lost 5 bases, J lost 3 bases, and 14 bases lay in between. The CDR3 loop reads CASSRSGGNNQPQHF. The CDR3 bases are TGTGCCAGCAGTCGCTCCGGGGGCAACAATCAGCCCCAGCATTTT.

The chain recombines TRBV10-3 with TRBJ2-3, with TRBD1 matching 8 bases. Germline CDR1 is ENHRY and CDR2 is SYGVKD. V gave up 10 bases and J gave up 3 bases; unmatched junction bases: 3. The CDR3 covers 12 residues. The DNA of the CDR3 is TGTGCCAGTGGACAGGGAACAGATACGCAGTATTTT. Translating it yields CASGQGTDTQYF.

This chain links TRBV30 with TRBJ2-5; 8 nucleotides line up with TRBD2. Germline CDR1 and CDR2: GTSNPN and SVGIG (reference sequence). CDR3 size: 15 residues. V trimming: 0 bases; J trimming: 5 bases; junction bases outside the gene matches: 8. DNA for the CDR3: TGTGCCTGGAGTGTGGGCGGGGGGAGTTGGGAGACCCAGTACTTC. This codes for CAWSVGGGSWETQYF. The variable domain in full, with the rest retrieved from reference TRBV30 and TRBJ2-5, is SQTIHQWPATLVQPVGSPLSLECTVEGTSNPNLYWYRQAAGRGLQLLFYSVGIGQISSEVPQNLSASRPQDRQFILSSKKLLLSDSGFYLCAWSVGGGSWETQYFGPGTRLLVL.